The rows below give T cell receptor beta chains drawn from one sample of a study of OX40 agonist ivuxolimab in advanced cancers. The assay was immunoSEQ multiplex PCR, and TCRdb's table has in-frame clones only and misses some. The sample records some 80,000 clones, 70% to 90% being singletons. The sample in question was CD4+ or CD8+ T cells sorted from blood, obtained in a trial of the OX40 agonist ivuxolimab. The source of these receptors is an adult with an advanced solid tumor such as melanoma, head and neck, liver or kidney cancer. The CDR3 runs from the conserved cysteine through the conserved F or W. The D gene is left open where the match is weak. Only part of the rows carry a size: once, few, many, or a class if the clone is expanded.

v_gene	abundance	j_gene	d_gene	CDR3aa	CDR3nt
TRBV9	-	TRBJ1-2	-	CASSRGGIVTPDNYGYTF	TGTGCCAGCAGCCGGGGTGGGATCGTTACACCCGATAACTATGGCTACACCTTC
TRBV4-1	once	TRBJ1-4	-	CASSLTGRLGAEKLFF	TGCGCCAGCAGCCTTACTGGGCGCTTGGGGGCTGAAAAACTGTTTTTT
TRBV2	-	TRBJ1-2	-	CASRGEGFYGYTF	TGTGCCAGCAGGGGCGAGGGGTTCTATGGCTACACCTTC
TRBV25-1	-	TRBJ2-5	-	CASSEPGGGGETQYF	TGTGCCAGCAGTGAACCAGGGGGCGGGGGAGAGACCCAGTACTTC
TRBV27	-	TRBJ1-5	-	CASSFWGQPQHF	TGTGCCAGCAGTTTTTGGGGTCAGCCCCAGCATTTT
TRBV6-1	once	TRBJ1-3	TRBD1	CASSERTGSSGNTIYF	TGTGCCAGCAGTGAAAGGACAGGTTCCTCTGGAAACACCATATATTTT
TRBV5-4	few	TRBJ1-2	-	CASSEGNYGYTF	TGTGCCAGCAGCGAGGGGAACTATGGCTACACCTTC
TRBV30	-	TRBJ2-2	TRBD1	CASGQGFGGELFF	TGTGCCTCGGGACAGGGGTTTGGCGGGGAGCTGTTTTTT
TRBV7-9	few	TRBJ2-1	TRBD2	CASSLGLAGSYNEQFF	TGTGCCAGCAGCTTGGGACTAGCGGGATCCTACAATGAGCAGTTCTTC
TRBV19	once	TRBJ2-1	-	CASRDLRPPWEQFF	TGTGCCAGTAGGGACTTACGGCCGCCTTGGGAGCAGTTCTTC
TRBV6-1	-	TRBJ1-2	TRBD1	CASSGDRGLYGYTF	TGTGCCAGCAGTGGGGACAGGGGTCTCTATGGCTACACCTTC
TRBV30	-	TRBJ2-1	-	CAWSWREPNEQFF	TGTGCCTGGAGCTGGCGGGAACCCAATGAGCAGTTCTTC
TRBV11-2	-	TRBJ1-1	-	CASSRQLNTEAFF	TGTGCCAGCAGCCGACAGTTGAACACTGAAGCTTTCTTT
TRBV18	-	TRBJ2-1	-	CASSPQRTDEQFF	TGTGCCAGCTCACCACAGAGAACGGATGAGCAGTTCTTC
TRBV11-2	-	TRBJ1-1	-	CASSEDTNTEAFF	TGTGCCAGCAGCGAGGACACGAACACTGAAGCTTTCTTT
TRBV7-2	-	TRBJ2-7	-	CASSLGGREQYF	TGTGCCAGCAGCTTAGGAGGGCGGGAGCAGTACTTC
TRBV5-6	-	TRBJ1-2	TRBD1	CASSAGTAVERIYGYTF	TGTGCCAGCAGCGCCGGGACAGCTGTCGAGAGGATCTATGGCTACACCTTC
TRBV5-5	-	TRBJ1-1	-	CASSLGGSSIFAFF	TGTGCCAGCAGCCTGGGAGGCTCCTCCATATTCGCTTTCTTT
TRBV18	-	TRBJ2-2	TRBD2	CASSPPLLAGGHTGELFF	TGTGCCAGCTCACCCCCTTTACTAGCGGGAGGACACACCGGGGAGCTGTTTTTT
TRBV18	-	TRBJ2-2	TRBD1	CASSPGQGITGELFF	TGTGCCAGCTCACCCGGACAGGGGATCACCGGGGAGCTGTTTTTT
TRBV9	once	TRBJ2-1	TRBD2	CASSVVGRAYNEQFF	TGTGCCAGCAGCGTAGTGGGGAGGGCCTACAATGAGCAGTTCTTC
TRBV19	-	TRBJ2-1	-	CASRGPISSYNEQFF	TGTGCCAGTAGGGGACCGATAAGCTCCTACAATGAGCAGTTCTTC
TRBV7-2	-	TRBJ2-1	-	CASSLGSSSLYNEQFF	TGTGCCAGCAGCTTAGGGTCTAGCTCCTTGTACAATGAGCAGTTCTTC
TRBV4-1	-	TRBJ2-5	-	CASSWWGGQETQYF	TGCGCCAGCTCCTGGTGGGGGGGACAGGAGACCCAGTACTTC
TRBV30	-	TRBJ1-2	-	CAWSQGLNYGYTF	TGTGCCTGGAGTCAGGGCCTCAACTATGGCTACACCTTC
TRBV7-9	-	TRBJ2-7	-	CASSIGGEQYF	TGTGCCAGCAGCATAGGGGGCGAGCAGTACTTC
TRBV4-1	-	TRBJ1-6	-	CASSQSRGRNSPLHF	TGCGCCAGCAGCCAAAGCAGGGGCCGTAATTCACCCCTCCACTTT
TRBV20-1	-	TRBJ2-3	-	CSALTDTQYF	TGCAGTGCTCTAACGGATACGCAGTATTTT
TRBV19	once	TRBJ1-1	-	CASSPFQGPKNTEAFF	TGTGCCAGTAGCCCCTTTCAGGGGCCGAAGAACACTGAAGCTTTCTTT
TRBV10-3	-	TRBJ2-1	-	CAISGGGMGHYYNEQFF	TGTGCCATCAGTGGAGGGGGTATGGGGCACTACTACAATGAGCAGTTCTTC
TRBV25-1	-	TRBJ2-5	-	CASSEYGQRETQYF	TGTGCCAGCAGTGAATATGGGCAGAGAGAGACCCAGTACTTC
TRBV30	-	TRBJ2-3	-	CAWTSGNTDTQYF	TGTGCCTGGACGTCAGGGAATACAGATACGCAGTATTTT
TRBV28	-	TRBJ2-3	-	CASSLLGGGGGDTQYF	TGTGCCAGCAGTTTATTAGGGGGGGGCGGTGGAGATACGCAGTATTTT
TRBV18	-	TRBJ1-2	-	CASSPAAGHTYGYTF	TGTGCCAGCTCACCAGCGGCGGGACACACTTATGGCTACACCTTC
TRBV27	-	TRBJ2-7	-	CASSFFGPGEQYF	TGTGCCAGCAGTTTTTTTGGGCCTGGGGAGCAGTACTTC
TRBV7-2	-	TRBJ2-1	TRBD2	CASSPGLAENEQFF	TGTGCCAGCAGCCCGGGACTAGCGGAAAATGAGCAGTTCTTC